This TCR beta chain stems from a study of cytomegalovirus exposure and HLA in healthy donors. PCR was performed using 60 Vbeta and 13 Jbeta primers. Measured with immunoSEQ multiplex PCR; TCRdb has only the in-frame clones, and not every one. The sample records 200,000 to 250,000 clones, around three quarters being singletons. Per the germline V gene, CDR1 is SGHTA and CDR2 is FQGTGA. Trimming removed 1 base from V and 3 bases from J, with 6 bases in between. The CDR3 is 13 residues long. The sample comprised PBMCs. V and J are TRBV7-3 and TRBJ1-2, with unresolved D. The receptor comes from a man aged 35 to 55 in good health and CMV-seronegative. The chain's CDR3 is CASSLNGDYGYTF. CDR3 in DNA: TGTGCCAGCAGCTTAAACGGAGACTATGGCTACACCTTC. The variable domain in full, with the rest retrieved from reference TRBV7-3 and TRBJ1-2, is GAGVSQTPSNKVTEKGKYVELRCDPISGHTALYWYRQSLGQGPEFLIYFQGTGAADDSGLPNDRFFAVRPEGSVSTLKIQRTERGDSAVYLCASSLNGDYGYTFGSGTRLTVV.